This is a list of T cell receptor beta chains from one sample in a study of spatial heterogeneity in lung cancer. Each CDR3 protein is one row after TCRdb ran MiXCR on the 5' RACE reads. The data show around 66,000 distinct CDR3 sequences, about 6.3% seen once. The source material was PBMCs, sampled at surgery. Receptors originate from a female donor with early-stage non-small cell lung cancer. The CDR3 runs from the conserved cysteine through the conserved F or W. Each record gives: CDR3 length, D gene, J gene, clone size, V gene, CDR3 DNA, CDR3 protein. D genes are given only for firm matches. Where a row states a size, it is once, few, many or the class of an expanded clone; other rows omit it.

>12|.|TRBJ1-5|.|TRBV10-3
TGTGCCATCCGGGGGGCGAATCAGCCCCAGCATTTT
CAIRGANQPQHF
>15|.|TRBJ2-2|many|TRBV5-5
TGTGCCAGCAGCTTGGCGGGACATATTACCGGGGAGCTGTTTTTT
CASSLAGHITGELFF
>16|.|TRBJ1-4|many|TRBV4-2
TGTGCCAGCAGCCAAGACTTCAACAGGGAGTTTGAAAAACTGTTTTTT
CASSQDFNREFEKLFF
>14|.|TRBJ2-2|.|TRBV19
TGTGCCAGTAGCCGGACAGCCAACTCCGGGGAGCTGTTTTTT
CASSRTANSGELFF
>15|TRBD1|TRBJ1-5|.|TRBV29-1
TGCAGCGTTGTTTGGGACAGGGGTTTCAATCAGCCCCAGCATTTT
CSVVWDRGFNQPQHF
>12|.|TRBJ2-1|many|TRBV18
TGTGCCAGCTCACCACCGTTTAATGAGCAGTTCTTC
CASSPPFNEQFF
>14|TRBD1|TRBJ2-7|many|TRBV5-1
TGCGCCAGCACCGACCCAGGGGGCGCCTACGAGCAGTACTTC
CASTDPGGAYEQYF
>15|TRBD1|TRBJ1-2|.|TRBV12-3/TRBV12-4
TGTGCCAGCAGTTCAGACAGGGCTGGGGGCTATGGCTACACCTTC
CASSSDRAGGYGYTF
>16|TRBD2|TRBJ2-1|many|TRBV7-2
TGTGCCAGCAGCTCCCAGGGAGCGGGAGTGGGCAATGAGCAGTTCTTC
CASSSQGAGVGNEQFF
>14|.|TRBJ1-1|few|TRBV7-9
TGTGCCAGCAGCTTGGACCCGACGGGCACTGAAGCTTTCTTT
CASSLDPTGTEAFF
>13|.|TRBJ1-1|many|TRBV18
TGTGCCAGCTCACCGGGGCAGGGGATTGAAGCTTTCTTT
CASSPGQGIEAFF
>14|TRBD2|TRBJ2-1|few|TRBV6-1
TGTGCCAGCAGTGAACAACTAGCGGCCAATGAGCAGTTCTTC
CASSEQLAANEQFF
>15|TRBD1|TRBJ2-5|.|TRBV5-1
TGCGCCAGCAGCTACCAGCGACAGGGCGCAGAGACCCAGTACTTC
CASSYQRQGAETQYF
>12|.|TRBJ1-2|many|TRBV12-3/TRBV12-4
TGTGCCAGCAAGGAGGGCGGCTATGGCTACACCTTC
CASKEGGYGYTF
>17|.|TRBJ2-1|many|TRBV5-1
TGCGCCAGCAGCTTGGTCCAGCGGGTCGGGGGTATGAATGAGCAGTTCTTC
CASSLVQRVGGMNEQFF
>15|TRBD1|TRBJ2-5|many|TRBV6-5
TGTGCCAGTGGGACAGGGTTCGGGAACCAAGAGACCCAGTACTTC
CASGTGFGNQETQYF
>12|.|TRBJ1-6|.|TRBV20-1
TGCACCCCCGGGAGCTATAATTCACCCCTCCACTTT
CTPGSYNSPLHF
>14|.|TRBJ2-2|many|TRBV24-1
TGTGCCACCAGTGAGACAGTCCAATCCGGGGAGCTGTTTTTT
CATSETVQSGELFF
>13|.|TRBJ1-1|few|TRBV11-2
TGTGCCAGCAGCAGGACGTCCCAGGGTGAAGCTTTCTTT
CASSRTSQGEAFF
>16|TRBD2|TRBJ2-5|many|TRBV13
TGTGCCAGCAGCTTAGTGACTAGCGGGGGCCAAGAGACCCAGTACTTC
CASSLVTSGGQETQYF
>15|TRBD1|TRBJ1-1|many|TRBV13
TGTGCCAGCAGCTTCCAGGGGGAGGTGAACACTGAAGCTTTCTTT
CASSFQGEVNTEAFF
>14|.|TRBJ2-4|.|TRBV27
TGTGCCAGCAGTTTATCCAGCTACAAAAACATTCAGTACTTC
CASSLSSYKNIQYF
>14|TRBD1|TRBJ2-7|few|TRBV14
TGTGCCAGCAGCCATCAACAGGGGCTCTACGAGCAGTACTTC
CASSHQQGLYEQYF
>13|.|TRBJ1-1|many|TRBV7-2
TGTGCCAGCAGCTTAGACGGTCTCACTGAAGCTTTCTTT
CASSLDGLTEAFF
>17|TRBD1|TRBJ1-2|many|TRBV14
TGTGCCAGCAGCCAAGAATTGGGGACAGGGAAGATCTTTGGCTACACCTTC
CASSQELGTGKIFGYTF
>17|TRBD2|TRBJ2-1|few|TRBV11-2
TGTGCCAGCAGCTTTTTACCCGGGACTAGCGGGTTCAATGAGCAGTTCTTC
CASSFLPGTSGFNEQFF
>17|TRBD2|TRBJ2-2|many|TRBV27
TGTGCCAGCACGACTCAGCGGGGGGGCCGGATCACCGGGGAGCTGTTTTTT
CASTTQRGGRITGELFF
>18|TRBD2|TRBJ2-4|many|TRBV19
TGTGCCAGTAGTACTAGCGGGACAAACCTCCTAGCCAAAAACATTCAGTACTTC
CASSTSGTNLLAKNIQYF
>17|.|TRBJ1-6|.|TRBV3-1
TGTGCCAGCACGCATCGGTTTGAGAGCTCCTATAATTCAACCCTCCACTTT
CASTHRFESSYNSTLHF
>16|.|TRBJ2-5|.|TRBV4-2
TGTGCCAGCAGCCAGGCCGAGGGATCGAACCAAGAGACCCAGTACTTC
CASSQAEGSNQETQYF
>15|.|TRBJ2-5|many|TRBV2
TGTGCCAGTAGTCCCGATGCGGGCCGGGAAGAGACCCAGTACTTC
CASSPDAGREETQYF
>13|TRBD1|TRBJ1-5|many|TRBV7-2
TGTGCCAGCAGCCGAGACAGGGACCAGCCCCAGCATTTT
CASSRDRDQPQHF
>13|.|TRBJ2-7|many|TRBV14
TGTGCCAGCAGCCCCTCACTGGAAGGGGAGCAGTACTTC
CASSPSLEGEQYF
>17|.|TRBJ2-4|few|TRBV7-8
TGTGCCAGCAGCACACGGGCAATTCCTCTCGCCAAAAACATTCAGTACTTC
CASSTRAIPLAKNIQYF
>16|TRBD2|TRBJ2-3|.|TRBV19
TGTGCCAGTAGTCAACTAGCGGGAGTCAACACAGATACGCAGTATTTT
CASSQLAGVNTDTQYF
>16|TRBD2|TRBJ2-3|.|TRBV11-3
TGTGCCAGCAGCCTCCTTCGTGCGGGAGTGCAAGATACGCAGTATTTT
CASSLLRAGVQDTQYF
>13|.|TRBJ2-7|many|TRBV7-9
TGTGCCAGCAGCTTCCAGGGCAGCTACGAGCAGTACTTC
CASSFQGSYEQYF
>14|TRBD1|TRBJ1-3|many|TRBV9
TGTGCCAGCAGTCTCACAGGGGACGGAAACACCATATATTTT
CASSLTGDGNTIYF
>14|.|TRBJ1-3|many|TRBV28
TGTGCCAGCAGTTTATCTCATCCTGGAAACACCATATATTTT
CASSLSHPGNTIYF
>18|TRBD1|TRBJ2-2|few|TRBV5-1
TGCGCCAGCAGCCCATCACCCACAGGGGGGCGGGCCACCGGGGAGCTGTTTTTT
CASSPSPTGGRATGELFF
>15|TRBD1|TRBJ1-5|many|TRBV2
TGTGCCAGCAGTGCCCGGGACAGGGGTTATCAGCCCCAGCATTTT
CASSARDRGYQPQHF
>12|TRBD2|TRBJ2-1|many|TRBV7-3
TGTGCCAGCAGCCTTAGCGGGAGTGAGCAGTTCTTC
CASSLSGSEQFF
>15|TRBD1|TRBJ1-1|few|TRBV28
TGTGCCAGCAGTCCCTCCGGACAGGGAAACACTGAAGCTTTCTTT
CASSPSGQGNTEAFF
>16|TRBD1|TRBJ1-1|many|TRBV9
TGTGCCAGCAGCGGCACAGGGGGGAGAATGAACACTGAAGCTTTCTTT
CASSGTGGRMNTEAFF
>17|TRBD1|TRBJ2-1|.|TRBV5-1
TGCGCCAGCAGCTTGGGAACGTTCGGACAGGGGGCCCATGAGCAGTTCTTC
CASSLGTFGQGAHEQFF